This TCR beta chain was profiled in a study of blood T cells in healthy people across ages. Overall study findings and caveats: Versus aged donors, long-lived donors had higher diversity and more naive CD4+ cells.

Together with a sample-barcoded 5' primer, a J-beta primer mix was included in a second PCR lasting roughly 6 to 12 cycles. One entry per CDR3 protein, called by TCRdb with MiXCR from the 5' RACE reads. Found here are around 820,000 distinct CDR3 sequences, 20% to 30% of them singletons; the top ten hold under 4%. On this clonotype itself: Its antigen is not known.

At least 6 million PBMCs were isolated per sample. The germline CDR1 and CDR2 sequences are SGHVS and FQNEAQ. This CDR3 has 17 residues. The J segment lost 5 bases and the V segment lost 4 bases, leaving 11 bases of the junction unmatched. The same sample was also studied in work on T cells of mothers and their children.

The chain employs TRBV7-8 and TRBJ1-4; 9 bases align to TRBD1. The source material was blood. This TCR came from a boy aged 5 to 17 in good health. The CDR3 coding sequence is TGTGCCAGCAGCTGGTCCCGGGACAGGGACCTCAATGAAAAACTGTTTTTT. This sequence encodes CASSWSRDRDLNEKLFF.